The rows below give T cell receptor beta chains drawn from one sample of a study of ipilimumab plus nivolumab after autologous stem cell transplantation. Produced via immunoSEQ multiplex PCR; TCRdb's table is partial and in-frame only. This sample has 3,100 or so clones; 80% to 90% occur once, and the top ten carry 12%. This specimen consisted of PBMCs, obtained in a trial of ipilimumab plus nivolumab as post-transplant consolidation. These receptors came from a male donor with multiple myeloma. CDR3s include the opening cysteine and the closing phenylalanine or tryptophan. D genes are given only for firm matches. Clone size is stated in some rows and not others, as once, few, many or a class when expanded.

>TRBJ1-1|-|TRBV5-1|-
CASSLDFRNTEAFF
TGCGCCAGCAGCTTGGATTTCCGGAACACTGAAGCTTTCTTT
>TRBJ1-6|-|TRBV21-1|few
CASSKARRAPLHF
TGTGCCAGCAGCAAAGCACGCAGGGCACCCCTCCACTTT
>TRBJ2-2|TRBD1|TRBV6-4|-
CASRRQGATGELFF
TGTGCCAGCAGAAGACAGGGGGCTACCGGGGAGCTGTTTTTT
>TRBJ2-5|-|TRBV7-6|-
CASSPGHGETQYF
TGTGCCAGCAGCCCTGGGCATGGGGAGACCCAGTACTTC
>TRBJ2-5|TRBD2|TRBV7-7|-
CASSLGLAGAQETQYF
TGTGCCAGCAGCTTAGGGCTAGCGGGCGCCCAAGAGACCCAGTACTTC
>TRBJ2-5|-|TRBV19|-
CASSIGPFQETQYF
TGTGCCAGTAGTATCGGACCCTTCCAAGAGACCCAGTACTTC
>TRBJ1-4|-|TRBV19|-
CASSIEGANEKLFF
TGTGCCAGTAGTATCGAGGGGGCTAATGAAAAACTGTTTTTT
>TRBJ1-2|TRBD1|TRBV5-1|few
CASSQRTGGSMGYTF
TGCGCCAGCAGCCAGAGGACAGGGGGCTCTATGGGCTACACCTTC
>TRBJ2-3|-|TRBV6-5|-
CASSPPTDTQYF
TGTGCCAGCAGCCCGCCCACAGATACGCAGTATTTT
>TRBJ1-2|-|TRBV27|few
CASRAGVGYTF
TGTGCCAGCAGGGCAGGGGTGGGGTACACCTTC
>TRBJ2-7|-|TRBV5-1|-
CASSGGTAYEQYF
TGCGCCAGCAGCGGCGGGACGGCCTACGAGCAGTACTTC
>TRBJ2-1|TRBD2|TRBV18|-
CATSEQRDNNEQFF
TGTGCCACCAGTGAGCAGCGGGATAACAATGAGCAGTTCTTC
>TRBJ2-5|-|TRBV27|-
CASSNWAGARETQYF
TGTGCCAGCAGCAATTGGGCCGGAGCGAGAGAGACCCAGTACTTC
>TRBJ1-4|-|TRBV28|-
CASSGGSTNEKLFF
TGTGCCAGCAGCGGGGGTTCAACTAATGAAAAACTGTTTTTT
>TRBJ2-3|-|TRBV19|-
CASSRAARSGDTQYF
TGTGCCAGTAGTCGAGCGGCCCGGAGTGGAGATACGCAGTATTTT
>TRBJ1-2|-|TRBV7-3|few
CASSSGPDGLTF
TGTGCCAGCAGCTCAGGACCTGATGGACTTACCTTC
>TRBJ1-6|-|TRBV6-5|-
CASSYEGGRSPHF
TGTGCCAGCAGTTACGAGGGGGGTCGCTCCCCCCACTTT
>TRBJ1-1|TRBD1|TRBV4-2|-
CASSPTGTENTEAFF
TGTGCCAGCAGTCCGACAGGGACGGAGAACACTGAAGCTTTCTTT
>TRBJ2-2|TRBD1|TRBV2|few
CASRGGLSTGELFF
TGTGCCAGCAGAGGGGGCCTTAGCACCGGGGAGCTGTTTTTT
>TRBJ1-2|TRBD1|TRBV5-1|-
CASSPNLGGGRGYTF
TGCGCCAGCAGCCCAAATCTAGGGGGCGGTCGTGGCTACACCTTC
>TRBJ2-3|-|TRBV6-1|-
CAAGHGNTDTQYF
TGTGCCGCGGGACATGGGAACACAGATACGCAGTATTTT
>TRBJ2-1|-|TRBV11-3|-
CASSLVEYNEQFF
TGTGCCAGCAGCTTAGTGGAGTACAATGAGCAGTTCTTC
>TRBJ2-4|-|TRBV27|few
CASRTRNGSNIQYF
TGTGCCAGCCGAACAAGGAATGGATCAAACATTCAGTACTTC
>TRBJ2-7|-|TRBV6-6|-
CASSRPLVPGYF
TGTGCCAGCAGTCGCCCACTAGTCCCGGGGTACTTC
>TRBJ2-3|-|TRBV7-9|-
CASSSPWGVGDTQYF
TGTGCCAGCAGCTCCCCGTGGGGGGTAGGAGATACGCAGTATTTT
>TRBJ1-4|-|TRBV5-4|-
CASSLDSFNEKLFF
TGTGCCAGCAGCTTGGACAGTTTTAATGAAAAACTGTTTTTT
>TRBJ2-1|-|TRBV7-6|-
CASSLGRNNEQFF
TGTGCCAGCAGCTTAGGGCGGAACAATGAGCAGTTCTTC
>TRBJ2-7|-|TRBV6-6|-
CASRNTGEQYF
TGTGCCAGCAGGAACACAGGGGAGCAGTACTTC
>TRBJ1-4|-|TRBV7-9|-
CASSRGPGVNEKLFF
TGTGCCAGCAGCCGAGGGCCGGGGGTGAATGAAAAACTGTTTTTT
>TRBJ2-7|-|TRBV6-5|-
CASSLQGGNEQYF
TGTGCCAGCAGTTTACAGGGCGGGAACGAGCAGTACTTC
>TRBJ2-3|-|TRBV13|-
CASSLGGASTQYF
TGTGCCAGCAGCCTGGGGGGGGCGAGTACGCAGTATTTT
>TRBJ2-3|-|TRBV15|once
CATSRGGLADTQYF
TGTGCCACCAGCAGAGGGGGACTCGCTGATACGCAGTATTTT
>TRBJ2-2|TRBD2|TRBV7-9|-
CASSSRLAGGTGELFF
TGTGCCAGCAGCTCCAGACTAGCGGGGGGGACCGGGGAGCTGTTTTTT
>TRBJ2-5|-|TRBV11-2|-
CASSLDLHQETQYF
TGTGCCAGCAGCTTAGACTTGCACCAAGAGACCCAGTACTTC
>TRBJ2-7|TRBD1|TRBV9|few
CASSPSTGFPNEQYF
TGTGCCAGCAGCCCTTCGACAGGGTTCCCTAACGAGCAGTACTTC
>TRBJ1-1|-|TRBV6-4|-
CASSDGGMNTEAFF
TGTGCCAGCAGTGATGGGGGCATGAACACTGAAGCTTTCTTT
>TRBJ2-1|TRBD1|TRBV12-5|-
CASGPRTGGNYNEQFF
TGTGCTAGTGGTCCAAGGACAGGGGGCAACTACAATGAGCAGTTCTTC
>TRBJ1-2|-|TRBV11-2|-
CASSAVKGGGYTF
TGTGCCAGCAGCGCAGTAAAGGGAGGCGGCTACACCTTC
>TRBJ2-1|TRBD1|TRBV9|-
CASSDTGTGFNEQFF
TGTGCCAGCAGCGACACCGGGACAGGGTTCAATGAGCAGTTCTTC
>TRBJ2-1|-|TRBV11-1|-
CASSSGGGLHNEQFF
TGTGCCAGCAGTTCAGGGGGGGGGCTACACAATGAGCAGTTCTTC
>TRBJ2-3|-|TRBV19|few
CASSIGGLPPRNTQYF
TGTGCCAGTAGTATAGGTGGACTCCCCCCGCGGAATACGCAGTATTTT
>TRBJ2-3|-|TRBV11-3|once
CASSLGTNHRTDTQYF
TGTGCCAGCAGCCTGGGGACGAACCACCGCACAGATACGCAGTATTTT
>TRBJ2-7|-|TRBV6-6|-
CASSYGTGTPYEQYF
TGTGCCAGCAGTTACGGTACCGGAACGCCCTACGAGCAGTACTTC
>TRBJ2-1|TRBD2|TRBV15|-
CATSRDWGLAENNEQFF
TGTGCCACCAGCAGAGATTGGGGACTAGCGGAGAACAATGAGCAGTTCTTC
>TRBJ1-2|TRBD1|TRBV7-3|-
CASSASGGSTLGYTF
TGTGCCAGCAGCGCTTCAGGGGGCTCGACGTTGGGCTACACCTTC
>TRBJ1-2|TRBD1|TRBV9|-
CASSVRTGAGGYTF
TGTGCCAGCAGCGTAAGGACAGGGGCGGGGGGCTACACCTTC
>TRBJ2-2|-|TRBV19|once
CASTQKGAKGTGELFF
TGTGCCAGTACTCAAAAAGGGGCGAAAGGCACCGGGGAGCTGTTTTTT
>TRBJ1-2|-|TRBV6-4|-
CATLARPDGVYGYTF
TGTGCCACCCTGGCGAGGCCGGACGGGGTTTATGGCTACACCTTC